The text below deals with one T cell receptor (beta chain). Its antigen is as yet unknown. This record belongs to a study of a mutant IDH1 vaccine in newly diagnosed glioma. Time point meaning: week 5, during vaccination. It was 300 ug of mutant IDH1 20-mer peptide that made up each vaccine dose, given with topical imiquimod. This table comes from immunoSEQ multiplex PCR, and its TCRdb copy is limited to in-frame clones, with some not included. The sample lists over 55,000 clones, 70% to 85% occurring once. The V gene's germline CDR1 is ENHRY and CDR2 SYGVKD. The trim removed 4 bases at V and 8 bases at J, leaving 0 bases unmatched. The CDR3 spans 12 residues.

This clonotype originated in a woman under 30 with glioma. Some clones in this sample may be carry-over from other donors' samples. The sequences come from PBMCs, collected from a glioma patient whose treatment included an IDH1 peptide vaccine. The chain combines TRBV10-3 with TRBJ1-1, with 11 nucleotides matching TRBD1. The CDR3 nucleotides are TGTGCCATCAGTGGGACAGGGGGCGAAGCTTTCTTT. Its protein is CAISGTGGEAFF.